The 25 T cell receptor beta chains below come from one sample, sequenced in a study of molecular identifiers for immune sequencing clone quantification. TCRdb re-analysed the PCR reads in MiXCR, keeping a single row per CDR3 protein. The table has 600,000 to 650,000 distinct CDR3 sequences, just under 20% seen once. Sequences were obtained from naive CD8+ T cells from blood, with Jurkat cell RNA spiked in. The subset denotes: FACS-sorted CD8+CD4-CCR7+CD45RA+ naive T cells. These receptor sequences come from a human donor in good health. Some libraries in this study had Jurkat cell RNA spiked in.

This clonotype was detected many times. The chain joins TRBV28 to TRBJ1-5; TRBD1 might be the D (6 bases). The V and J ends lost 11 bases and 2 bases respectively, with 16 bases between them. The CDR3 extends over 14 amino acids. In germline, CDR1 is MDHEN, CDR2 SYDVKM. The CDR3 sequence: CAGNSGVGNQPQHF. The CDR3 DNA is TGTGCCGGAAACTCAGGGGTGGGCAATCAGCCCCAGCATTTT. The full variable domain, rest sourced from reference TRBV28 and TRBJ1-5, is DVKVTQSSRYLVKRTGEKVFLECVQDMDHENMFWYRQDPGLGLRLIYFSYDVKMKEKGDIPEGYSVSREKKERFSLILESASTNQTSMYLCAGNSGVGNQPQHFGDGTRLSIL.

Note on this clonotype: One end of the junction does not line up with germline, which may come from a read error. This sequence joins TRBV5-1 and TRBJ1-1; 7 bases match TRBD1. Germline CDR1 and CDR2: SGHRS and YFSETQ. CDR3 length: 15 amino acids. DNA of the CDR3: TGCGCCAGCGGCTTGTTAGTAGGGGGCGACACTGAAGCTTTCTTT. Encoded protein: CASGLLVGGDTEAFF.

There are many counts of this clonotype. The chain joins TRBV7-9 to TRBJ2-1; 12 nucleotides align to TRBD2. The germline CDR1 and CDR2 sequences are SEHNR and FQNEAQ (reference sequence). The CDR3 has 16 amino acids. V was clipped by 4 bases and J by 8 bases; unmatched bases: 9. The CDR3 loop is CASSSLTSGRLDEQFF. CDR3 DNA: TGTGCCAGCAGCTCCTTGACTAGCGGGAGACTAGATGAGCAGTTCTTC.

In its sample, this clonotype was seen a few times. The V call is TRBV20-1, the J call TRBJ2-7; possibly TRBD2 for D (6 bases). CDR1 and CDR2 from the germline V gene are DFQATT and SNEGSKA (reference sequence). This CDR3 region has 12 residues. Trimming cost V 5 bases and J 2 bases, with 10 bases left between them. CDR3 in DNA: TGCAGTGCTGCGGGATTCGCCTACGAGCAGTACTTC. It is translated as CSAAGFAYEQYF.

This clonotype was counted ten times or more. The chain employs TRBV5-4 and TRBJ1-2; maybe TRBD1 (6 bases). Between the trimmed V and J ends, which lost 5 bases and 3 bases, there was a span of 14 bases. Per the germline V gene, CDR1 is SGHNT and CDR2 is YYREEE (reference sequence). The CDR3 is 14 residues long. CDR3 in amino acids: CASRGTGMDYGYTF. The CDR3 bases are TGTGCCAGCAGGGGAACAGGGATGGACTATGGCTACACCTTC.

The V call is TRBV5-5, the J call TRBJ2-7; a possible D gene is TRBD2 (6 bases). Trimming removed 3 bases from V and 0 bases from J, with 13 bases in between. Germline-derived CDR1 and CDR2 are SGHKS and YYEKEE (reference sequence). CDR3 length: 15 amino acids. CDR3 loop: CASSYRDFSSYEQYF. CDR3 coding DNA: TGTGCCAGCAGCTATCGGGACTTCAGCTCCTACGAGCAGTACTTC.

This clonotype was detected ten times or more. This chain connects TRBV18 to TRBJ1-4; TRBD1 matches 7 bases. The CDR3 totals 15 residues. Germline-derived CDR1 and CDR2 are KGHSH and LQKENI. V lost 2 bases and J lost 3; bases outside the gene matches: 3. The CDR3 bases are TGTGCCAGCTCACCAAGGGACAGAGCTAATGAAAAACTGTTTTTT. Its translation: CASSPRDRANEKLFF.

In its sample, this clonotype was seen many times. The chain couples TRBV6-2 or TRBV6-3 to TRBJ2-7; weak D call: TRBD2 (5 bases). V was cut by 8 bases and J by 0 bases, with 17 bases left in between. The CDR3 has 15 residues. CDR1 and CDR2 from the germline V gene are MNHEY and SVGEGT. The CDR3 nucleotides are TGTGCCAGCCGCCTCGGGGTATCACTCTCCTACGAGCAGTACTTC. This translates into CASRLGVSLSYEQYF.

The V and J genes are TRBV7-6 and TRBJ1-1; D is unclear. Germline loops: CDR1 SGHVS, CDR2 FNYEAQ. The ends were cut back, 1 base at V and 6 bases at J, with 18 bases in the middle. The CDR3 sequence is 16 residues long. The CDR3 protein is CASSLGHGRSESEAFF. The DNA of the CDR3 is TGTGCCAGCAGCTTAGGACACGGGCGGTCTGAATCTGAAGCTTTCTTT.

This clonotype has ten or more counts. The V gene is TRBV27, the J gene TRBJ2-5; D unresolved. Deletions cut 5 bases from V and 5 bases from J, with 18 bases between. The length of the CDR3 is 15 residues. Germline V CDR1 and CDR2: MNHEY, SMNVEV (reference sequence). In DNA, the CDR3 is TGTGCCAGCAGTGCCGGCCAAAGGTTGGGGGAGACCCAGTACTTC. This gives the protein CASSAGQRLGETQYF.

This clonotype has more than one count but fewer than ten. The chain employs TRBV4-1 and TRBJ2-7, with 7 nucleotides matching TRBD2. The CDR3 length is 15 residues. Germline CDR1 reads MGHRA; CDR2 reads YSYEKL. The junction had 5 bases not matched to a gene; V was cut back by 0 bases and J by 3 bases. CDR3 sequence (DNA): TGCGCCAGCAGCCAAGATGGGACTATTATCTACGAGCAGTACTTC. This translates into CASSQDGTIIYEQYF.

For this clonotype: Since a much larger clone is just one base distant, this may be a read error. This chain connects TRBV19 to TRBJ2-5; 7 positions match TRBD1. V lost 4 bases, J lost 1 base, and 9 bases stayed unmatched. From germline, CDR1 is LNHDA and CDR2 SQIVND (reference sequence). CDR3 length: 16 residues. The CDR3 DNA is TGTGCCAGTAGTACCGAGGGGGCGGTGGGCCAAGAGACCCAGTACTTC. As protein: CASSTEGAVGQETQYF.

Comments on this clonotype: A much more abundant neighbour one base away suggests this may be a read error. The chain recombines TRBV4-3 with TRBJ1-1; D remains unclear. The CDR3 contains 16 residues. CDR1 and CDR2 from the germline V gene are LGHNA and YSLEER. The CDR3, as DNA: TGCGCCAGCAGCCAAGATTGGGGAGATCGGAACACTGAAGCTCTCTTT. This translates into CASSQDWGDRNTEALF.

The table lists this clonotype with a few counts. The V call is TRBV24-1, the J call TRBJ2-1, with D perhaps assigned TRBD1 or TRBD2 (5 bases each). This CDR3 is 13 amino acids long. The germline V and J ends were trimmed by 2 bases and 9 bases, with 10 bases remaining between them. The V gene's germline CDR1 is KGHDR and CDR2 SFDVKD. CDR3 sequence: CATSDSYGGEQFF. The CDR3 DNA reads TGTGCCACCAGTGATTCGTATGGGGGTGAGCAGTTCTTC.

Comment on this clonotype: No conserved phenylalanine or tryptophan ends this CDR3, so it is likely a read error. This chain links TRBV29-1 with TRBJ2-3; 7 nucleotides line up with TRBD2. Germline CDR1 reads SQVTM; CDR2 reads ANQGSEA. The CDR3 extends over 13 amino acids. The CDR3 protein is CSVEAGSTDTQYL. Written as DNA, the CDR3 is TGCAGCGTGGAAGCGGGGAGCACAGATACGCAGTATCTT.

This clonotype was detected ten times or more. The gene calls are TRBV6-2 or TRBV6-3 and TRBJ1-1, with a weak D call TRBD1 (5 bases). CDR1 is MNHEY and CDR2 is SVGEGT in the germline V gene. V was cut by 1 base and J by 3 bases, with 6 bases left in between. The length of the CDR3 is 13 residues. This chain's CDR3 is CASSYFRDTEAFF. CDR3 nucleotide sequence: TGTGCCAGCAGTTACTTCAGGGACACTGAAGCTTTCTTT.

This clonotype was counted ten times or more. The chain carries TRBV20-1 and TRBJ2-7; TRBD1 aligns across 7 bases. This CDR3 has 13 residues. The germline gives CDR1 DFQATT, CDR2 SNEGSKA (reference sequence). Unmatched junction bases numbered 7, after V lost 2 bases and J lost 6 bases. In nucleotides, the CDR3 is TGCAGTGCTAGACCGACAGGGTTTGTCGAGCAGTACTTC. Protein product: CSARPTGFVEQYF.

In regard to this clonotype: This sequence may be a read error, since a much larger clone differs from it by one base. Since the CDR3 does not end with the conserved phenylalanine or tryptophan, this likely comes from a read error. The CDR3 sequence: CASSPTGYNEQFL. The CDR3 DNA sequence: TGTGCCAGCAGCCCGACCGGCTACAATGAGCAGTTCCTC. This rearrangement joins TRBV7-8 to TRBJ2-1; D not resolved. The length of the CDR3 is 13 residues. The V and J ends lost 5 bases and 3 bases respectively, with 8 bases between them. CDR1 SGHVS and CDR2 FQNEAQ come from the germline V gene.

Of note for this clonotype: With a much larger clone just one base away, this may be a read error. The chain carries TRBV30 and TRBJ2-1; D gene uncertain. The germline V and J ends were trimmed by 4 bases and 2 bases, with 9 bases remaining between them. The germline gives CDR1 GTSNPN, CDR2 SVGIG (reference sequence). The CDR3 is 13 residues long. The chain's CDR3 is CAWNGVPYNEQFF. The CDR3 DNA follows: TGTGCCTGGAATGGAGTCCCCTACAATGAGCAGTTCTTC.

This clonotype was picked up many times. The chain couples TRBV4-3 to TRBJ1-4; D is unclear. The CDR3 totals 14 residues. V was pared by 1 base and J by 5 bases, with 8 bases between. Germline-derived CDR1 and CDR2 are LGHNA and YSLEER. CDR3 residues: CASSQVPENEKLFF. CDR3 in DNA: TGCGCCAGCAGCCAAGTGCCGGAGAATGAAAAACTGTTTTTT.

This clonotype was recorded at least ten times. The chain uses TRBV2 and TRBJ2-1; D uncertain. Germline V lookup: CDR1 SNHLY, CDR2 FYNNEI. This CDR3 region has 14 residues. V lost 6 bases, J lost 5 bases, and 14 bases lay in between. The CDR3 coding sequence is TGTGCCAGCAGCGCCGAGTGGAACGACAATGAGCAGTTCTTC. Protein product: CASSAEWNDNEQFF.

Note on this clonotype: Compared with germline, one end of the junction differs, possibly owing to a read error. The CDR3 DNA reads TGCGCCAGCAGACAAGATCTAGGGGTTTGGACTGAAGCTTTCTTT. Its translation: CASRQDLGVWTEAFF. The chain carries TRBV4-3 and TRBJ1-1; TRBD1 might be the D (5 bases). This CDR3 contains 15 residues. The germline gives CDR1 LGHNA, CDR2 YSLEER.

Notes on this clonotype: A clone one base away is much larger, so this may be a read error. The chain employs TRBV11-2 and TRBJ2-5; TRBD2 aligns across 7 bases. Germline CDR1 and CDR2: SGHAT and FQNNGV. The CDR3 extends over 14 amino acids. CDR3 region: CAGSPGLGLETQYF. Here the CDR3 DNA reads TGTGCCGGCAGCCCTGGACTAGGATTAGAGACCCAGTACTTC.

This clonotype was seen ten or more times. V usage is TRBV7-9 and J usage is TRBJ2-7; tentatively, D is TRBD1 or TRBD2 (7 bases each). The length of the CDR3 is 17 residues. In germline, CDR1 is SEHNR, CDR2 FQNEAQ (reference sequence). V was clipped by 3 bases and J by 5 bases, with 23 bases between them. The CDR3 bases are TGTGCCAGCAGCTTTCTGTCGAGGGGGCGGGAGCCCGACGAGCAGTACTTC. Translating gives CASSFLSRGREPDEQYF.

This chain links TRBV27 with TRBJ2-5, with TRBD1 matching over 12 bases. Per germline, CDR1 MNHEY and CDR2 SMNVEV (reference sequence). The CDR3 is made up of 16 amino acids. Trimming at V came to 5 bases and at J to 5 bases, leaving 9 bases not matched to a gene. CDR3: CASSPGTGGGGETQYF. For the CDR3, the DNA is TGTGCCAGCAGTCCTGGGACAGGGGGCGGGGGGGAGACCCAGTACTTC.